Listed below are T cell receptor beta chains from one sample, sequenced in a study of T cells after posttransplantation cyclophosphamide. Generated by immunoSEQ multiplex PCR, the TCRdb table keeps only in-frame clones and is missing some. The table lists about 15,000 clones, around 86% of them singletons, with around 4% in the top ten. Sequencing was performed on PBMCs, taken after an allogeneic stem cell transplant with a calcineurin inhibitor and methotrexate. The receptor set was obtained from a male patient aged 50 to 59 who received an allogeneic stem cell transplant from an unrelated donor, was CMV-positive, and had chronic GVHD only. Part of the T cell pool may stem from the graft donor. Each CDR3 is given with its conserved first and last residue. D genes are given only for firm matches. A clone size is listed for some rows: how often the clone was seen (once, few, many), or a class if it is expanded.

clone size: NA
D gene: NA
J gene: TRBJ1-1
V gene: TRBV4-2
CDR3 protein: CASSQERGTEAFF
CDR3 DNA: TGTGCCAGCAGCCAAGAAAGGGGTACTGAAGCTTTCTTT

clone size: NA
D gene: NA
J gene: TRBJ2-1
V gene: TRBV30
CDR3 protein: CAWSAGYNEQFF
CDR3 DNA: TGTGCCTGGAGTGCCGGCTACAATGAGCAGTTCTTC

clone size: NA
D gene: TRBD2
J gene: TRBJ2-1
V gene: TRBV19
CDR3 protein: CASSIRTRYNEQFF
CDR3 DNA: TGTGCCAGTAGTATCCGGACTAGATACAATGAGCAGTTCTTC

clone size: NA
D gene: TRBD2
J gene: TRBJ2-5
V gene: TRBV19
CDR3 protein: CASYGGTSGVAGTQYF
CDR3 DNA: TGTGCCAGCTACGGAGGGACTAGCGGAGTCGCGGGGACCCAGTACTTC

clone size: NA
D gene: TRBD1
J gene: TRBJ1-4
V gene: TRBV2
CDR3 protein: CASSRTGSALANEKLFF
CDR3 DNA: TGTGCCAGCAGCCGGACAGGCTCGGCCCTGGCTAATGAAAAACTGTTTTTT

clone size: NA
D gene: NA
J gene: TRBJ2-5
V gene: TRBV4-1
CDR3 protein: CASSQDGQGSETQYF
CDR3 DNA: TGCGCCAGCAGCCAAGACGGGCAGGGGAGCGAGACCCAGTACTTC

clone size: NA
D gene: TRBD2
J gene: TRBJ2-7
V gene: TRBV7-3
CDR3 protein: CASSPRGAGGEEQYF
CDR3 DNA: TGTGCCAGCAGCCCCCGAGGAGCGGGAGGGGAAGAGCAGTACTTC

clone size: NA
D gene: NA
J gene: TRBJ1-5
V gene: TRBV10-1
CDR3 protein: CASSSIQSNQPQHF
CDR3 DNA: TGCGCCAGCAGCTCCATCCAGAGCAATCAGCCCCAGCATTTT

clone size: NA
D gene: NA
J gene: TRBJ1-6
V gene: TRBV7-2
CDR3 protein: CASSPRGGIVSPLHF
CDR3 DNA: TGTGCCAGCAGCCCTCGGGGGGGGATAGTTTCACCCCTCCACTTT

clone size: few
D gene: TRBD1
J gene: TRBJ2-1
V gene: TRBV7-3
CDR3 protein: CASSLGPGWTGGYNEQFF
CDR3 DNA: TGTGCCAGCAGCTTAGGGCCCGGTTGGACAGGGGGCTACAATGAGCAGTTCTTC

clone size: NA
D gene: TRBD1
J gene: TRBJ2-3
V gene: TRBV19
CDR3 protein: CASSTPTGSTDTQYF
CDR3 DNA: TGTGCCAGTAGTACGCCGACAGGGAGCACAGATACGCAGTATTTT

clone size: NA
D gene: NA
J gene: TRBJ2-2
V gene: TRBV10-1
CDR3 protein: CASSAVRVTGELFF
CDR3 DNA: TGCGCCAGCAGTGCGGTCAGGGTCACCGGGGAGCTGTTTTTT

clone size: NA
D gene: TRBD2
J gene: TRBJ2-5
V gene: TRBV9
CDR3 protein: CASSDSGGAGKTQYF
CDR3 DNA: TGTGCCAGCAGCGATAGCGGGGGGGCCGGGAAGACCCAGTACTTC

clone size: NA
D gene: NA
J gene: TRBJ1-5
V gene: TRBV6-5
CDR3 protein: CASSYSEGDQPQHF
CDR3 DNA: TGTGCCAGCAGTTACTCTGAGGGGGATCAGCCCCAGCATTTT